The 27 T cell receptor beta chains given below trace back to one sample, sequenced in a study of T cells after somatic rescue of genetic block. Clones were read by immunoSEQ multiplex PCR, and TCRdb kept only the in-frame ones, dropping some. The data hold 45,000 to 55,000 clones, with approximately 96% observed a single time. Specimen: peripheral blood mononuclear cells (PBMCs). The receptors originated from a child in the first two years of life.

The chain employs TRBV15 and TRBJ2-1; 7 bases are a match to TRBD1. From germline, CDR1 is LNHNV and CDR2 YYDKDF (reference sequence). V lost 0 bases to trimming and J lost 5 bases; unmatched junction nucleotides: 4. The CDR3 has 15 amino acids. The CDR3 region is CATSRDPTGNNEQFF. The CDR3 bases are TGTGCCACCAGCAGAGACCCGACAGGGAACAATGAGCAGTTCTTC. Supplemented by reference TRBV15 and TRBJ2-1, the full variable domain reads DAMVIQNPRYQVTQFGKPVTLSCSQTLNHNVMYWYQQKSSQAPKLLFHYYDKDFNNEADTPDNFQSRRPNTSFCFLDIRSPGLGDTAMYLCATSRDPTGNNEQFFGPGTRLTVL.

The V call is TRBV10-3, the J call TRBJ2-2, with D tentatively TRBD2 (6 bases). Germline V gives CDR1 ENHRY, CDR2 SYGVKD. V lost 6 bases to trimming and J lost 5 bases, with 7 bases between them. This CDR3 is 12 amino acids long. The CDR3 reads CAISGTTGELFF. The CDR3 DNA sequence: TGTGCCATCAGCGGGACTACCGGGGAGCTGTTTTTT.

V usage is TRBV30 and J usage is TRBJ1-4; 8 bases line up with TRBD1. V lost 5 bases to trimming and J lost 0 bases; unmatched junction nucleotides: 11. Germline CDR1 and CDR2: GTSNPN and SVGIG (reference sequence). The CDR3 contains 17 residues. The CDR3 sequence: CAWRPTGEGATNEKLFF. CDR3 bases: TGTGCCTGGCGCCCGACAGGGGAGGGAGCAACTAATGAAAAACTGTTTTTT.

The chain has TRBV4-1 and TRBJ2-3; 11 nucleotides agree with TRBD2. The CDR3 runs to 17 residues. Germline V gene sequence: CDR1 MGHRA, CDR2 YSYEKL. J gave up 1 base and V 1 base, and 4 bases lay outside the gene matches. This CDR3 is CASSQGQLAGGTDTQYF. DNA of the CDR3: TGCGCCAGCAGCCAAGGTCAACTAGCGGGAGGCACAGATACGCAGTATTTT.

This clone occurred once. The CDR3 region is CASSTRDRSYEQYF. The CDR3 DNA is TGTGCCAGCAGTACCCGGGACCGCTCCTACGAGCAGTACTTC. The V and J genes are TRBV6-5 and TRBJ2-7; tentatively, D is TRBD1 or TRBD2 (5 bases each). Per the germline V gene, CDR1 is MNHEY and CDR2 is SVGAGI. V was clipped by 5 bases and J by 0 bases, with 11 bases between them. The CDR3 totals 14 residues.

The chain uses TRBV4-1 and TRBJ2-7; D perhaps matches TRBD1 (6 bases). The CDR3 loop spans 15 amino acids. CDR1 and CDR2 (germline): MGHRA, YSYEKL. Trimming removed 1 base at V and 2 bases at J, with 12 bases between. DNA for the CDR3: TGCGCCAGCAGCCAAGTTCAAACAGGGACCTACGAGCAGTACTTC. Translation gives CASSQVQTGTYEQYF.

On this clone: One end of the junction fails to match germline, which may point to a read error. This sequence joins TRBV18 and TRBJ2-7; D tentatively fits TRBD1 or TRBD2 (5 bases each). The CDR3 contains 15 residues. Per the germline V gene, CDR1 is KGHSH and CDR2 is LQKENI. The CDR3 DNA reads TGTGCCAGCTCAGAAGGGGACGGCTTGAACTACGAGCAGTATTTC. This translates into CASSEGDGLNYEQYF.

In nucleotides, the CDR3 is TGTGCCAGCAGCTTAAAGCCTAGCGGGGAACAGTACTTC. Amino acid sequence: CASSLKPSGEQYF. This chain connects TRBV7-3 to TRBJ2-7, with 9 bases fitting TRBD2. V shed 1 base, J shed 10 bases, and the junction held 5 bases outside the gene matches. The germline CDR1 and CDR2 sequences are SGHTA and FQGTGA. The length of the CDR3 is 13 residues.

V and J are TRBV7-6 and TRBJ2-1; no reliable D call. From germline, CDR1 is SGHVS and CDR2 FNYEAQ. Between the trimmed V and J ends, which lost 1 base and 4 bases, there was a span of 11 bases. The CDR3 spans 15 residues. CDR3 bases: TGTGCCAGCAGCTTAGGGGTCCCGACTTACAATGAGCAGTTCTTC. Translated, it gives CASSLGVPTYNEQFF.

This clone has just a few counts. This chain connects TRBV5-8 to TRBJ2-7, with D possibly TRBD1 on 5 matching bases. Germline values: CDR1 SGHTS, CDR2 YDEGEE. With 4 bases removed from V and 3 bases from J, the gap between germline ends came to 14 bases. CDR3 length: 14 amino acids. The CDR3 here is CASSTTGSNYEQYF. The CDR3 DNA follows: TGTGCCAGCAGCACTACAGGCTCGAACTACGAGCAGTACTTC.

The gene calls are TRBV9 and TRBJ1-5, with 8 positions matching TRBD1. Germline V gives CDR1 SGDLS, CDR2 YYNGEE. This CDR3 is built from 15 residues. V shed 2 bases, J shed 9 bases, and the junction held 10 bases outside the gene matches. This CDR3 reads CASSVPGTGGGPQHF. The CDR3 DNA is TGTGCCAGCAGCGTGCCCGGGACAGGTGGTGGGCCCCAGCATTTT.

This clone has only one observation. The J gene is TRBJ2-2, the V gene TRBV6-5, with no clear D. Germline-derived CDR1 and CDR2 are MNHEY and SVGAGI. CDR3 length: 16 residues. Trimming took 4 bases from V and 3 from J, leaving 15 bases between them. For the CDR3, the DNA is TGTGCCAGCAGTTCTCTTCTGGGCGCCTACACCGGGGAGCTGTTTTTT. Protein: CASSSLLGAYTGELFF.

V usage is TRBV13 and J usage is TRBJ2-5, with 8 nucleotides matching TRBD1. The CDR3 runs to 15 residues. Looked up from germline, CDR1 is PRHDT and CDR2 is FYEKMQ (reference sequence). V was pared by 4 bases and J by 4 bases, with 8 bases of the junction left unmatched. The CDR3 region has the DNA TGTGCCAGCAGCTCTTTCGGGACAGGAGCAGAGACCCAGTACTTC. Its protein is CASSSFGTGAETQYF.

The chain has TRBV5-1 and TRBJ2-1, with D maybe TRBD2 (7 bases). The length of the CDR3 is 15 residues. The germline V and J ends were trimmed by 0 bases and 8 bases, with 15 bases remaining between them. The germline V gene has CDR1 SGHRS and CDR2 YFSETQ. The CDR3 is CASSLGVLGGDEQFF. As DNA, the CDR3 is TGCGCCAGCAGCTTGGGAGTATTAGGGGGGGATGAGCAGTTCTTC.

This clone was detected only once. The rearrangement joins TRBV5-1 to TRBJ2-2; D gene unclear. The CDR3 contains 16 residues. Per germline, CDR1 SGHRS and CDR2 YFSETQ. Trimming took off 2 bases at V and 0 bases at J, with 11 bases between the two ends. DNA for the CDR3: TGCGCCAGCAGCTTTCACGGACGAACGAACACCGGGGAGCTGTTTTTT. Amino acid sequence: CASSFHGRTNTGELFF. Drawing the rest from reference TRBV5-1 and TRBJ2-2, the complete variable domain is KAGVTQTPRYLIKTRGQQVTLSCSPISGHRSVSWYQQTPGQGLQFLFEYFSETQRNKGNFPGRFSGRQFSNSRSEMNVSTLELGDSALYLCASSFHGRTNTGELFFGEGSRLTVL.

The V and J genes are TRBV6-5 and TRBJ2-7; 9 nucleotides line up with TRBD1. CDR3 size: 15 residues. With 8 bases clipped from V and 4 bases from J, the junction kept 12 bases outside the gene matches. Germline V gives CDR1 MNHEY, CDR2 SVGAGI. This chain's CDR3 is CASGRRGTGSYEQYF. The DNA for the CDR3 is TGTGCCAGCGGACGTAGGGGGACAGGGAGTTACGAGCAGTACTTC.

The rearrangement joins TRBV5-1 to TRBJ2-5; the D gene is possibly TRBD1 (6 bases). The CDR3 is 12 amino acids. The V and J ends lost 4 bases and 2 bases respectively, with 6 bases between them. Germline loops: CDR1 SGHRS, CDR2 YFSETQ. The CDR3 DNA reads as TGCGCCAGCAGCAGGGGGCAAGAGACCCAGTACTTC. Its translation: CASSRGQETQYF. Together with reference TRBV5-1 and TRBJ2-5, the CDR3 gives the full variable domain: KAGVTQTPRYLIKTRGQQVTLSCSPISGHRSVSWYQQTPGQGLQFLFEYFSETQRNKGNFPGRFSGRQFSNSRSEMNVSTLELGDSALYLCASSRGQETQYFGPGTRLLVL.

V usage is TRBV27 and J usage is TRBJ1-5, with D perhaps TRBD1 (5 bases). The V gene lost 4 bases and the J gene lost 3 bases, with 19 bases spanning the gap. Germline CDR1 and CDR2: MNHEY and SMNVEV (reference sequence). The CDR3 extends over 17 amino acids. The chain's CDR3 is CASSSRLSGTHNQPQHF. DNA for the CDR3: TGTGCCAGCAGTTCCCGCCTCTCCGGGACCCACAATCAGCCCCAGCATTTT.

This clone was detected only once. The chain recombines TRBV7-2 with TRBJ2-7, with D unclear. CDR1 and CDR2 from the germline V gene are SGHTA and FQGNSA. Trimming removed 2 bases from V and 5 bases from J, with 16 bases in between. The CDR3 length is 15 residues. This chain's CDR3 is CASSLLGDVSNEQYF. In DNA, the CDR3 is TGTGCCAGCAGCTTACTCGGAGACGTCAGTAACGAGCAGTACTTC. Variable domain in full (rest from reference TRBV7-2 and TRBJ2-7): GAGVSQSPSNKVTEKGKDVELRCDPISGHTALYWYRQSLGQGLEFLIYFQGNSAPDKSGLPSDRFSAERTGGSVSTLTIQRTQQEDSAVYLCASSLLGDVSNEQYFGPGTRLTVT.

This clone has a single count. The chain recombines TRBV28 with TRBJ2-5; 9 nucleotides align to TRBD2. CDR3 length: 19 amino acids. The germline gives CDR1 MDHEN, CDR2 SYDVKM. V gave up 6 bases and J gave up 0 bases; unmatched junction bases: 17. CDR3 protein: CASSPGWREGFTHQETQYF. In nucleotides, the CDR3 is TGTGCCAGCAGCCCAGGGTGGCGGGAGGGCTTTACCCACCAAGAGACCCAGTACTTC.

The chain has TRBV4-2 and TRBJ2-7, with 10 positions matching TRBD2. V trimming: 1 base; J trimming: 2 bases; junction bases outside the gene matches: 5. CDR3 length: 16 amino acids. Germline V gene sequence: CDR1 LGHNA, CDR2 YNFKEQ. CDR3 sequence reads: CASSQGTSGRTYEQYF. The CDR3 DNA sequence: TGTGCCAGCAGCCAAGGGACTAGCGGCCGGACCTACGAGCAGTACTTC.

This clone was detected once. The V gene is TRBV5-1, the J gene TRBJ2-1; 11 bases are shared with TRBD2. CDR1 is SGHRS and CDR2 is YFSETQ in the germline V gene. This CDR3 region has 15 residues. The J segment lost 9 bases and the V segment lost 0 bases, leaving 5 bases of the junction unmatched. As DNA, the CDR3 is TGCGCCAGCAGCTTGGCTAGCGGGAGGTACGGTGAGCAGTTCTTC. Translating gives CASSLASGRYGEQFF.

V and J are TRBV5-6 and TRBJ2-1, with D unclear. V was clipped by 2 bases and J by 8 bases, with 11 bases between them. The germline V gene encodes CDR1 SGHDT and CDR2 YYEEEE. The CDR3 is made up of 13 amino acids. For the CDR3, the DNA is TGTGCCAGCAGCTTTCTCAATCAACATGAGCAGTTCTTC. As protein: CASSFLNQHEQFF.

This chain joins TRBV5-4 and TRBJ2-7; D unresolved. The CDR3 consists of 13 residues. Trimming left V 0 bases short and J 1 base short, with 5 bases between. Germline-derived CDR1 and CDR2 are SGHNT and YYREEE (reference sequence). CDR3 DNA sequence: TGTGCCAGCAGCTTGGACTTTTCCTACGAGCAGTACTTC. It yields the protein CASSLDFSYEQYF.

CDR3 sequence reads: CASSTSGTGCGGELFF. Written as DNA, the CDR3 is TGTGCCAGTAGTACATCCGGGACAGGGTGTGGCGGGGAGCTGTTTTTT. This chain joins TRBV19 and TRBJ2-2; the match to TRBD1 covers 9 bases. The CDR3 has 16 amino acids. Germline V gives CDR1 LNHDA, CDR2 SQIVND (reference sequence). V was clipped by 4 bases and J by 7 bases; unmatched bases: 10.

DNA for the CDR3: TGCGCCAGCAGCTTGGCCTCTGGACTAGTACACAATGAGCAGTTCTTC. It specifies CASSLASGLVHNEQFF. The chain is built from TRBV5-1 and TRBJ2-1; 7 bases are shared with TRBD2. This CDR3 has 16 amino acids. After removal of 0 bases from V and 5 bases from J, the junction contained 8 bases not matched to a gene. CDR1 and CDR2 (germline): SGHRS, YFSETQ.

V usage is TRBV15 and J usage is TRBJ2-7; D tentatively fits TRBD1 or TRBD2 (5 bases each). The V end lost 0 bases, the J end lost 2 bases, and 14 bases lay between the germline ends. CDR3 size: 16 residues. Germline CDR1 reads LNHNV; CDR2 reads YYDKDF (reference sequence). The CDR3 sequence is CATSRDGTGLTYEQYF. DNA for the CDR3: TGTGCCACCAGCAGAGATGGTACAGGACTTACCTACGAGCAGTACTTC.